A selection of T cell receptor beta chains follows, all from one sample in a study of CD8+ T cells in alopecia areata. Only in-frame clones appear in the TCRdb table, and some are missing; sequencing was by immunoSEQ multiplex PCR. The data show roughly 180,000 clones, 50% to 60% seen once. The source material was CD4+ T cells sorted from blood, sampled at week 4, from a patient treated with tofacitinib. These receptors all come from a human donor with alopecia areata. Each CDR3 is given with its conserved first and last residue. A D gene is named only where the DNA matches it firmly. The size field is filled for only some rows; it gives once, few, many or a size class.

>.|TRBV7-2|TRBJ1-5|.
CASSLANSYNQPQHF
TGTGCCAGCAGCTTAGCCAACAGCTACAATCAGCCCCAGCATTTT
>TRBD2|TRBV29-1|TRBJ2-3|.
CSATSGGRDTQYF
TGCAGCGCAACTAGCGGGGGACGGGATACGCAGTATTTT
>.|TRBV2|TRBJ1-2|.
CASSYSTANYGYTF
TGTGCCAGCAGTTACTCGACAGCTAACTATGGCTACACCTTC
>.|TRBV20-1|TRBJ1-2|.
CSASGRSGYTF
TGCAGTGCTTCGGGCAGGTCCGGCTACACCTTC
>TRBD1|TRBV15|TRBJ1-4|once
CATNPGQGPLAREKLFF
TGTGCCACTAACCCGGGACAGGGGCCTCTAGCGCGTGAAAAACTGTTTTTT
>.|TRBV2|TRBJ2-1|few
CASSEVNEQFF
TGTGCCAGCAGTGAGGTAAATGAGCAGTTCTTC
>.|TRBV19|TRBJ1-5|.
CASSMDGQMGAQHF
TGTGCCAGTAGTATGGACGGACAGATGGGAGCCCAGCATTTT
>.|TRBV10-3|TRBJ1-1|.
CASSYSETANTEAFF
TGTGCCAGCAGTTACTCTGAGACAGCTAACACTGAAGCTTTCTTT
>TRBD1|TRBV15|TRBJ1-1|.
CATSRDLYRGTEAFF
TGTGCCACCAGCAGAGATCTTTACAGGGGCACTGAAGCTTTCTTT
>.|TRBV2|TRBJ2-1|.
CASSDKVPDVQFF
TGTGCCAGCAGTGATAAGGTGCCAGATGTGCAGTTCTTC
>.|TRBV7-3|TRBJ2-3|.
CASSLGAGEGTDTQYF
TGTGCCAGCAGCCTAGGCGCAGGGGAGGGCACAGATACGCAGTATTTT
>.|TRBV28|TRBJ1-1|.
CASSLGGNTEAFF
TGTGCCAGCAGTTTGGGCGGGAACACTGAAGCTTTCTTT
>TRBD2|TRBV11-3|TRBJ2-2|.
CASSPGGSANTGELFF
TGTGCCAGCAGCCCGGGGGGGAGCGCGAACACCGGGGAGCTGTTTTTT
>.|TRBV14|TRBJ2-6|.
CASRDSGANVLTF
TGTGCCAGCAGGGACTCTGGGGCCAACGTCCTGACTTTC
>.|TRBV30|TRBJ1-6|.
CAWSLRGAGESPLHF
TGTGCCTGGAGCCTCAGGGGAGCGGGTGAATCACCCCTCCACTTT
>.|TRBV7-9|TRBJ2-7|.
CASSPGYEQYF
TGTGCCAGCAGCCCCGGTTACGAGCAGTACTTC
>.|TRBV29-1|TRBJ1-2|.
CSVEDGANYGYTF
TGCAGCGTTGAGGACGGGGCTAACTATGGCTACACCTTC
>.|TRBV29-1|TRBJ2-7|.
CSVEAGSSYEQYF
TGCAGCGTTGAGGCAGGGTCCTCCTACGAGCAGTACTTC
>.|TRBV18|TRBJ2-5|few
CASSPPVGETQYF
TGTGCCAGCTCACCACCGGTTGGAGAGACCCAGTACTTC
>.|TRBV25-1|TRBJ1-6|.
CASSESQMTSSPLHF
TGTGCCAGCAGTGAATCCCAGATGACCTCCTCACCCCTCCACTTT
>TRBD1|TRBV29-1|TRBJ1-1|.
CSVRGGGRTEAFF
TGCAGCGTCCGAGGGGGCGGAAGAACTGAAGCTTTCTTT
>.|TRBV11-1|TRBJ1-6|.
CASSGSSHNSPLHF
TGTGCCAGCAGCGGGAGCAGCCATAATTCACCCCTCCACTTT
>.|TRBV9|TRBJ2-5|.
CASSARGVQETQYF
TGTGCCAGCAGCGCCAGGGGGGTCCAAGAGACCCAGTACTTC
>.|TRBV6-5|TRBJ2-7|.
CASSYLVGTYEQYF
TGTGCCAGCAGTTATCTTGTCGGGACGTACGAGCAGTACTTC
>.|TRBV30|TRBJ1-4|.
CAWSARATNEKLFF
TGTGCCTGGAGTGCAAGGGCAACTAATGAAAAACTGTTTTTT
>.|TRBV29-1|TRBJ2-7|.
CSARQSPYEQYF
TGCAGCGCAAGACAGTCCCCCTACGAGCAGTACTTC
>TRBD1|TRBV25-1|TRBJ1-4|.
CASSDPGQGGEKLFF
TGTGCCAGCAGTGACCCGGGACAGGGTGGTGAAAAACTGTTTTTT
>TRBD2|TRBV6-5|TRBJ2-4|.
CASSYSKRGDIQYF
TGTGCCAGCAGTTACTCGAAGCGGGGGGACATTCAGTACTTC
>.|TRBV5-1|TRBJ1-1|.
CASSLGADMNTEAFF
TGCGCCAGCAGCCTGGGGGCCGATATGAACACTGAAGCTTTCTTT
>.|TRBV30|TRBJ1-1|.
CACLQGGWDAEAFF
TGTGCCTGCCTTCAAGGGGGGTGGGATGCTGAAGCTTTCTTT
>.|TRBV6-5|TRBJ2-3|.
CASTDSFTDTQYF
TGTGCCAGCACGGACAGTTTCACAGATACGCAGTATTTT
>.|TRBV30|TRBJ1-1|.
CAWSVLGHTEAFF
TGTGCCTGGAGTGTACTTGGCCACACTGAAGCTTTCTTT
>.|TRBV5-1|TRBJ2-3|few
CASNPGISTDTQYF
TGCGCCAGCAACCCAGGGATTAGCACAGATACGCAGTATTTT
>.|TRBV2|TRBJ1-1|few
CASFGEMNTEAFF
TGTGCCAGCTTCGGAGAAATGAACACTGAAGCTTTCTTT
>TRBD1|TRBV29-1|TRBJ1-1|few
CSVERQGAEAFF
TGCAGCGTTGAGCGGCAGGGGGCTGAAGCTTTCTTT
>TRBD1|TRBV29-1|TRBJ1-6|.
CSAAGTGPNSPLHF
TGCAGCGCCGCCGGGACAGGCCCTAATTCACCCCTCCACTTT
>TRBD2|TRBV7-9|TRBJ2-3|few
CASSPVGGGPTDTQYF
TGTGCCAGCAGCCCGGTCGGCGGGGGGCCCACAGATACGCAGTATTTT
>.|TRBV28|TRBJ2-2|few
CASSLRESGELFF
TGTGCCAGCAGTTTACGGGAATCCGGGGAGCTGTTTTTT
>.|TRBV12-5|TRBJ2-1|.
CASVFGEITYNEQFF
TGTGCTAGTGTCTTCGGGGAGATAACCTACAATGAGCAGTTCTTC
>.|TRBV6-4|TRBJ1-1|.
CASTVPGTGQGNTEAFF
TGTGCCAGCACCGTCCCCGGGACCGGTCAGGGTAACACTGAAGCTTTCTTT
>.|TRBV15|TRBJ1-2|.
CATSRSGAGEDGYTF
TGTGCCACCAGCAGAAGTGGGGCAGGGGAGGATGGCTACACCTTC
>.|TRBV9|TRBJ2-5|.
CASSVVGDSQETQYF
TGTGCCAGCAGCGTAGTGGGAGACTCCCAAGAGACCCAGTACTTC
>TRBD1|TRBV6-6|TRBJ1-2|.
CASSGQGRADGYTF
TGTGCCAGCAGCGGACAGGGGAGGGCGGATGGCTACACCTTC
>TRBD1|TRBV5-1|TRBJ2-3|.
CASMTGGSTDTQYF
TGCGCCAGCATGACAGGGGGCAGCACAGATACGCAGTATTTT
>.|TRBV29-1|TRBJ2-3|.
CSVEGADTQYF
TGCAGCGTTGAAGGGGCAGATACGCAGTATTTT